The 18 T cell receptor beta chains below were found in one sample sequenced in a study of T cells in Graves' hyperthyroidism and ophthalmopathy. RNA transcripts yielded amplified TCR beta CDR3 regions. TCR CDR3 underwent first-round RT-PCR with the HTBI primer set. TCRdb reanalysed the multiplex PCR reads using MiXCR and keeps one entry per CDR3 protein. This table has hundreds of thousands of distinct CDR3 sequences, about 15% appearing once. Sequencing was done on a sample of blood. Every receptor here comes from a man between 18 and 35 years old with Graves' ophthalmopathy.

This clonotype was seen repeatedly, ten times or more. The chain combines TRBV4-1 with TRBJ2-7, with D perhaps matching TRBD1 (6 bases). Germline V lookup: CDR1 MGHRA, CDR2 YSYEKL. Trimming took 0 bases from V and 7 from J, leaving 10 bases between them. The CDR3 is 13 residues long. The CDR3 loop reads CASSQDQGIEQYF. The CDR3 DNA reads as TGCGCCAGCAGCCAAGATCAGGGGATAGAGCAGTACTTC.

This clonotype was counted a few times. The CDR3 DNA reads as TGTGCCACCAGCAGGTACATCCAAGAGACCCAGTACTTC. Translating gives CATSRYIQETQYF. The chain couples TRBV15 to TRBJ2-5; no clear D gene. The CDR3 length is 13 residues. Germline V gives CDR1 LNHNV, CDR2 YYDKDF (reference sequence). V was trimmed by 3 bases and J by 1 base, leaving 6 bases between them.

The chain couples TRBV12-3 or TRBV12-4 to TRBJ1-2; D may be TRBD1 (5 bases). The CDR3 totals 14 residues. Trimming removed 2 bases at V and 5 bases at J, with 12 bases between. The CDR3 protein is CASSLNPDMYGYTF. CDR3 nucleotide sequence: TGTGCCAGCAGTTTAAATCCGGACATGTATGGCTACACCTTC.

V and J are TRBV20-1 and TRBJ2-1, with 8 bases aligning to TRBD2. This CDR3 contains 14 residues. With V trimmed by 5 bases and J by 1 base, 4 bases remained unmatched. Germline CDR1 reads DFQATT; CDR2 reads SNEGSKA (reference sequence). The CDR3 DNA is TGCAGTGCTCCTAGCGGGTCGTCCTACAATGAGCAGTTCTTC. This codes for CSAPSGSSYNEQFF.

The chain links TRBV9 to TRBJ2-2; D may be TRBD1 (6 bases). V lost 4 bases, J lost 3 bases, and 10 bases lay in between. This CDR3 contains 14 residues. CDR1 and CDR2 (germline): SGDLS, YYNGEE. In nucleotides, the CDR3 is TGTGCCAGCAGCTCCCGGACAGACACCGGGGAGCTGTTTTTT. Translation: CASSSRTDTGELFF.

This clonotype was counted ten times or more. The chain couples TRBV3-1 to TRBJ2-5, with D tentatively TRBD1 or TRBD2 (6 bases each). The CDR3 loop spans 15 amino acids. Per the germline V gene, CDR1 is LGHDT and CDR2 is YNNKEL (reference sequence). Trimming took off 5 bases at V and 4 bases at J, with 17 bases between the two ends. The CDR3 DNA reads TGTGCCAGCAGCGAAGGAGGGGGGCGCGGAGAGACCCAGTACTTC. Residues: CASSEGGGRGETQYF.

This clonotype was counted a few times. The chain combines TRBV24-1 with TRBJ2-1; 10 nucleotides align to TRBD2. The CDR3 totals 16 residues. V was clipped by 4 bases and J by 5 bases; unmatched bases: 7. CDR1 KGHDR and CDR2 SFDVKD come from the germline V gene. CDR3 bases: TGTGCCACCAGTGACCAAGCGGGGGGGCCCCACAATGAGCAGTTCTTC. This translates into CATSDQAGGPHNEQFF.

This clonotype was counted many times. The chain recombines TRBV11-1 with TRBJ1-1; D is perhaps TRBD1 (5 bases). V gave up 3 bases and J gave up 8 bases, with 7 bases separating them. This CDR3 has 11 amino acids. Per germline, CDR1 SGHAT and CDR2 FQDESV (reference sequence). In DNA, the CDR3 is TGTGCCAGCAGCTTTCCAGGGGAAGCTTTCTTT. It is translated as CASSFPGEAFF.

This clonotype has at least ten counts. The CDR3 nucleotides are TGTGCCAGCAGTTACTCCGCAGGGGGCGGCGGCTATGGCTACACCTTC. Translation: CASSYSAGGGGYGYTF. The chain uses TRBV6-5 and TRBJ1-2; 8 bases map to TRBD1. The CDR3 spans 16 residues. Germline V gene sequence: CDR1 MNHEY, CDR2 SVGAGI. Unmatched junction bases numbered 7, after V lost 0 bases and J lost 4 bases.

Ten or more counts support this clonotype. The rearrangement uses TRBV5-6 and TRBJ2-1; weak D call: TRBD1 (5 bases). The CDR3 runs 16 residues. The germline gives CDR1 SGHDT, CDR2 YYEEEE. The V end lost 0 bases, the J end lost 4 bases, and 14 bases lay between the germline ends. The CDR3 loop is CASSLVDRAGYNEQFF. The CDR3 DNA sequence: TGTGCCAGCAGCTTGGTTGATAGGGCAGGGTACAATGAGCAGTTCTTC.

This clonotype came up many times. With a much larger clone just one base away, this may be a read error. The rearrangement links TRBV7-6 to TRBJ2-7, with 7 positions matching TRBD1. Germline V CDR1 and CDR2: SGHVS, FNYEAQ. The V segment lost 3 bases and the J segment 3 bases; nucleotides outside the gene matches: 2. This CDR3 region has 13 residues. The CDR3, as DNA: TGTGCCAGCAGCTTTGACAGGGACTACGAGCAGTACTTC. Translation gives CASSFDRDYEQYF.

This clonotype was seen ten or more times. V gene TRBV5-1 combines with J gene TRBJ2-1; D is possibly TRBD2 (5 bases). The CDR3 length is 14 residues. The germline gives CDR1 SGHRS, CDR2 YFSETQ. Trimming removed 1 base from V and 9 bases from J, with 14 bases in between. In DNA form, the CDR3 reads TGCGCCAGCAGCTTGTTACGGGGAACTAGTGAGCAGTTCTTC. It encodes CASSLLRGTSEQFF.

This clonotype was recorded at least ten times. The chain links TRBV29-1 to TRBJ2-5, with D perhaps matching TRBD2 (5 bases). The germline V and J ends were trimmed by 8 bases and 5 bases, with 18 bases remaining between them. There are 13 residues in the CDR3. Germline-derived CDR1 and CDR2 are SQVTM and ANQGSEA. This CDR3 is CSHKRGRGETQYF. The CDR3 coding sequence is TGCAGCCATAAACGTGGGAGAGGGGAGACCCAGTACTTC.

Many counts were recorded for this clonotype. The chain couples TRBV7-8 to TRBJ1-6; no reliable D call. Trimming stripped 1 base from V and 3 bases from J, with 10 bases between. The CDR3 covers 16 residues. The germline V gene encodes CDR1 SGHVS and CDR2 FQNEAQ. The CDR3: CASSLVWESYNSPLHF. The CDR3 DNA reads TGTGCCAGCAGCTTAGTGTGGGAGAGCTATAATTCACCCCTCCACTTT.

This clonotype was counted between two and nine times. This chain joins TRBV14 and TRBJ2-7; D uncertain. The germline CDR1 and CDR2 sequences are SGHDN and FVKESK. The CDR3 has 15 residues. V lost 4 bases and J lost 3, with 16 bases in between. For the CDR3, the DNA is TGTGCCAGCAGCCTCCGGGCCTCACCTTTCTACGAGCAGTACTTC. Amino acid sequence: CASSLRASPFYEQYF.

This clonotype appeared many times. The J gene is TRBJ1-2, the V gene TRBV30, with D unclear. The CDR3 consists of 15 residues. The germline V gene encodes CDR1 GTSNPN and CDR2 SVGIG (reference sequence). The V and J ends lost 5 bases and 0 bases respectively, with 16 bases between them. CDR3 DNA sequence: TGTGCCTGGGGGCATAGGGCCCTAGCTAACTATGGCTACACCTTC. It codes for CAWGHRALANYGYTF.

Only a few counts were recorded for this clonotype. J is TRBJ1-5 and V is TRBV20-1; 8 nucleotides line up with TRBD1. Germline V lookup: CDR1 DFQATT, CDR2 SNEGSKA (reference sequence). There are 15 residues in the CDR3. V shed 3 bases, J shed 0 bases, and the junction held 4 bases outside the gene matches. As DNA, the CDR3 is TGCAGTGCTAGGCAGGGGGCGAATAGCAATCAGCCCCAGCATTTT. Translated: CSARQGANSNQPQHF.

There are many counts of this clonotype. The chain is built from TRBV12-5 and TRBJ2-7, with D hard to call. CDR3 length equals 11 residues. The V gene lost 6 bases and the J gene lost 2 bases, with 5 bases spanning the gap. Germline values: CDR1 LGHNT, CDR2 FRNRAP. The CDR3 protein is CASGAAYEQYF. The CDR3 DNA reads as TGTGCTAGTGGCGCAGCCTACGAGCAGTACTTC.